One and the same sample provided the 16 T cell receptor beta chains below, sequenced in a study of shared clonotypes between healthy human individuals (dated by TCRdb to between 2020 and 2021). Library preparation employed the immunoSEQ multiplex PCR assay. Not all clones reach the TCRdb copy of this immuneACCESS table, which keeps in-frame sequences only. Checked studies attribute under half of the gap to unresolved V genes and leave the rest unexplained. The sample table holds about 380,000 clones, of which just over 95% were seen once. Approximately 0.32% of the sample lies in the top ten. Sequenced sample: memory CD8+ T cells sorted from blood. The sample's cell subset or site label, in plain terms: CD45RO+ cells pooled with CCR7-negative TemRA cells. These receptors were taken from a man under 40 in good health.

The chain couples TRBV6-6 to TRBJ2-7; tentative D call: TRBD2 (5 bases). Trimming took off 2 bases at V and 2 bases at J, with 13 bases between the two ends. Germline assignment: CDR1 MNHNY and CDR2 SVGAGI (reference sequence). CDR3 length: 15 amino acids. The CDR3 region has the DNA TGTGCCAGCAGTTACGAAACCTGGACTGCCTACGAGCAGTACTTC. It is translated as CASSYETWTAYEQYF.

This chain connects TRBV28 to TRBJ1-5; D unresolved. This CDR3 region has 12 residues. Germline loops: CDR1 MDHEN, CDR2 SYDVKM. V gave up 6 bases and J gave up 5 bases, with 8 bases separating them. DNA for the CDR3: TGTGCCAGCAGCAAGGGTTATCAGCCCCAGCATTTT. It yields the protein CASSKGYQPQHF.

This clone was observed once. The chain is built from TRBV28 and TRBJ1-2, with D maybe TRBD1 (6 bases). Trimming took 5 bases from V and 1 from J, leaving 8 bases between them. The CDR3 extends over 13 amino acids. The germline V gene encodes CDR1 MDHEN and CDR2 SYDVKM. CDR3 protein: CASSRTVNYGYTF. As DNA, the CDR3 is TGTGCCAGCAGTAGGACAGTTAACTATGGCTACACCTTC.

The V and J genes are TRBV5-6 and TRBJ2-2, with a possible D match to TRBD2 (6 bases). The CDR3 covers 14 residues. V was pared by 4 bases and J by 4 bases, with 11 bases between. Looked up from germline, CDR1 is SGHDT and CDR2 is YYEEEE. This chain's CDR3 is CASSPVGGTGELFF. As DNA, the CDR3 is TGTGCCAGCAGCCCAGTGGGAGGCACCGGGGAGCTGTTTTTT.

The genes are TRBV10-3 and TRBJ2-6; 8 bases map to TRBD1. CDR3 size: 16 residues. Germline values: CDR1 ENHRY, CDR2 SYGVKD. Losses at the gene ends were 6 bases for V and 0 bases for J; bases not matched to a gene: 4. In DNA form, the CDR3 reads TGTGCCATCAGCGGGGACAGGTTCTCTGGGGCCAACGTCCTGACTTTC. It encodes CAISGDRFSGANVLTF.

The J gene is TRBJ2-7, the V gene TRBV28; TRBD1 matches 9 bases. Germline V lookup: CDR1 MDHEN, CDR2 SYDVKM. This CDR3 spans 14 amino acids. V dropped 6 bases and J dropped 1; count of bases not matched to a gene: 4. CDR3 nucleotide sequence: TGTGCCAGCAGCATTGACAGGGGGTCCTACGAGCAGTACTTC. This sequence encodes CASSIDRGSYEQYF.

This chain uses TRBV5-1 with TRBJ2-3; TRBD2 agrees at 7 bases. Germline-derived CDR1 and CDR2 are SGHRS and YFSETQ. This CDR3 has 19 amino acids. With 3 bases clipped from V and 0 bases from J, the junction kept 16 bases outside the gene matches. The CDR3 is CASSSFRVSGLVSTDTQYF. For the CDR3, the DNA is TGCGCCAGCAGCTCCTTCAGGGTTTCAGGACTAGTAAGCACAGATACGCAGTATTTT. Together with reference TRBV5-1 and TRBJ2-3, the CDR3 gives the full variable domain: KAGVTQTPRYLIKTRGQQVTLSCSPISGHRSVSWYQQTPGQGLQFLFEYFSETQRNKGNFPGRFSGRQFSNSRSEMNVSTLELGDSALYLCASSSFRVSGLVSTDTQYFGPGTRLTVL.

This clone was seen just once. The rearrangement links TRBV19 to TRBJ1-5, with TRBD1 identical over 9 bases. The junction had 9 bases not matched to a gene; V was cut back by 11 bases and J by 1 base. CDR1 is LNHDA, CDR2 SQIVND, per germline (reference sequence). The CDR3 runs to 15 residues. CDR3 nucleotides: TGTGCCTTAGCGGACAGGGGACGGAGCAATCAGCCCCAGCATTTT. Amino acid sequence: CALADRGRSNQPQHF.

The genes are TRBV6-5 and TRBJ2-5; D gene ambiguous. CDR3 size: 11 residues. V was clipped by 8 bases and J by 4 bases, with 8 bases between them. Germline CDR1 is MNHEY and CDR2 is SVGAGI. DNA for the CDR3: TGTGCCAGCGGGCTCAGAGAGACCCAGTACTTC. The encoded protein is CASGLRETQYF.

V and J are TRBV11-2 and TRBJ1-5, with D tentatively TRBD1 (5 bases). V shed 5 bases and J shed 5 bases, with 10 bases lying between them. Germline lookup yields CDR1 SGHAT and CDR2 FQNNGV. There are 13 residues in the CDR3. CDR3: CASSQGRDQPQHF. The CDR3 DNA sequence: TGTGCCAGCAGCCAGGGCAGGGATCAGCCCCAGCATTTT.

This sequence joins TRBV18 and TRBJ2-1; 14 bases agree with TRBD2. CDR1 and CDR2 from the germline V gene are KGHSH and LQKENI. J lost 10 bases, V lost 4 bases, and 9 bases had no gene match. The CDR3 has 16 residues. The CDR3 here is CASSLWGLAGVGEQFF. The CDR3 region has the DNA TGTGCCAGCTCACTCTGGGGACTAGCGGGAGTAGGGGAGCAGTTCTTC.

This chain links TRBV6-5 with TRBJ2-7, with D perhaps matching TRBD2 (6 bases). CDR1 is MNHEY, CDR2 SVGAGI, per germline. The CDR3 covers 15 residues. With 2 bases removed from V and 2 bases from J, the gap between germline ends came to 13 bases. DNA for the CDR3: TGTGCCAGCAGTTACCCCGGACGGGGGACCTACGAGCAGTACTTC. The encoded protein is CASSYPGRGTYEQYF.

The J gene is TRBJ2-1, the V gene TRBV10-2; weak D call: TRBD1 (8 bases). Trimming took 6 bases from V and 3 from J, leaving 24 bases between them. The CDR3 length is 18 residues. CDR1 and CDR2 (germline): WSHSY, SAAADI. The CDR3: CASSRTGKWREFYNEQFF. In DNA, the CDR3 is TGCGCCAGCAGCAGGACAGGGAAGTGGCGGGAGTTCTACAATGAGCAGTTCTTC.

The chain links TRBV9 to TRBJ2-7; D is unresolved. V dropped 0 bases and J dropped 2 bases, with 9 bases sitting between them. CDR3 length equals 14 residues. The germline gives CDR1 SGDLS, CDR2 YYNGEE. The CDR3 region is CASSVASGPYEQYF. The CDR3 region has the DNA TGTGCCAGCAGCGTAGCTAGTGGCCCCTACGAGCAGTACTTC.

The gene calls are TRBV29-1 and TRBJ2-2; the D gene is possibly TRBD1 (5 bases). The CDR3 contains 12 residues. V was clipped by 6 bases and J by 5 bases, with 10 bases between them. The V gene's germline CDR1 is SQVTM and CDR2 ANQGSEA. The CDR3 here is CSVDSPTGELFF. CDR3 in DNA: TGCAGCGTAGACAGCCCTACCGGGGAGCTGTTTTTT.

The chain couples TRBV6-5 to TRBJ1-5, with TRBD1 as a possible D gene (6 bases). Between the trimmed V and J ends, which lost 8 bases and 2 bases, there was a span of 16 bases. This CDR3 is built from 15 residues. Germline V CDR1 and CDR2: MNHEY, SVGAGI. CDR3: CASSSGGAGNQPQHF. The DNA of the CDR3 is TGTGCCAGCTCTTCGGGGGGCGCCGGCAATCAGCCCCAGCATTTT.